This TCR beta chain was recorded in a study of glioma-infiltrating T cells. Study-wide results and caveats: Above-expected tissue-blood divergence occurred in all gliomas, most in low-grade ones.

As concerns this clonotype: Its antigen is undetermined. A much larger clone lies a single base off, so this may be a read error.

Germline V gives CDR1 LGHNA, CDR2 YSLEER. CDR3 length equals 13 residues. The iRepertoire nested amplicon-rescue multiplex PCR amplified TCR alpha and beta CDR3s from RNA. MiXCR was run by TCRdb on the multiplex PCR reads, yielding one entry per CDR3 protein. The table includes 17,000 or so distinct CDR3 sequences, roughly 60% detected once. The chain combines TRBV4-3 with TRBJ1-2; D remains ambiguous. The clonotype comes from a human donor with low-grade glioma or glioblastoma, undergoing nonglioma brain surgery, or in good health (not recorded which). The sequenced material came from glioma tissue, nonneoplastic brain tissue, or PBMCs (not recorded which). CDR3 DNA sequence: TGCGCCAGCAGACAAGGCTCGGGAGGAGGCTACACCTTC. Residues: CASRQGSGGGYTF.